One and the same sample provided the 8 T cell receptor beta chains below, sequenced in a study of shared clonotypes between healthy human individuals. Sequencing was performed with immunoSEQ multiplex PCR; in TCRdb, only in-frame clones are kept and a portion is missing. The sample shows 1.4 million to 1.5 million clones, 95% to 97% of them seen only once. Sequenced material: naive CD4+ T cells sorted from blood. Noted subset: CD45RA+ positively selected. The receptors here all came from a man in his thirties or forties in good health.

The chain links TRBV18 to TRBJ2-3; 7 bases map to TRBD2. The junction had 9 bases not matched to a gene; V was cut back by 4 bases and J by 5 bases. Germline-derived CDR1 and CDR2 are KGHSH and LQKENI. This CDR3 region has 15 residues. CDR3 DNA sequence: TGTGCCAGCTCACGGATGACGGGAGGCGAAGATACGCAGTATTTT. Its protein is CASSRMTGGEDTQYF.

The chain links TRBV6-5 to TRBJ2-7; D possibly corresponds to TRBD1 (8 bases). Looked up from germline, CDR1 is MNHEY and CDR2 is SVGAGI. The CDR3 is 13 residues long. Trimming shortened V by 6 bases and J by 2 bases, and 11 bases separated the two germline ends. For the CDR3, the DNA is TGTGCCAGCAGAACAGGGGGGGCCTACGAGCAGTACTTC. As protein: CASRTGGAYEQYF.

The V call is TRBV18, the J call TRBJ2-3, with 10 bases matching TRBD1. The germline V gene encodes CDR1 KGHSH and CDR2 LQKENI. Trimming cost V 3 bases and J 1 base; bases outside gene matches: 4. The CDR3 consists of 16 residues. The CDR3 sequence is CASSPLGQGGTDTQYF. The CDR3 DNA sequence: TGTGCCAGCTCACCCCTAGGACAGGGGGGCACAGATACGCAGTATTTT.

The rearrangement uses TRBV5-1 and TRBJ2-5, with D unclear. Germline V gives CDR1 SGHRS, CDR2 YFSETQ. V was trimmed by 5 bases and J by 1 base, leaving 12 bases between them. This CDR3 is 14 amino acids long. This CDR3 reads CASRLGPSQETQYF. CDR3 coding DNA: TGCGCCAGCAGGTTAGGTCCCTCCCAAGAGACCCAGTACTTC.

This clone was seen once. The rearrangement links TRBV2 to TRBJ2-2; no clear D. The germline V gene has CDR1 SNHLY and CDR2 FYNNEI. Deletions cut 6 bases from V and 1 base from J, with 9 bases between. CDR3 length: 14 amino acids. CDR3 DNA sequence: TGTGCCAGCAGCCGGGTCCGGAACACCGGGGAGCTGTTTTTT. It codes for CASSRVRNTGELFF.

This chain links TRBV5-4 with TRBJ2-4; D is undetermined. The CDR3 contains 14 residues. Trimming took 4 bases from V and 5 from J, leaving 13 bases between them. Germline loops: CDR1 SGHNT, CDR2 YYREEE (reference sequence). The CDR3: CASSLRTDQNIQYF. The DNA for the CDR3 is TGTGCCAGCAGCCTTCGGACCGATCAAAACATTCAGTACTTC.

The V and J genes are TRBV29-1 and TRBJ1-2, with 8 bases aligning to TRBD1. The J segment lost 2 bases and the V segment lost 3 bases, leaving 8 bases of the junction unmatched. CDR1 and CDR2 (germline): SQVTM, ANQGSEA. The CDR3 has 15 amino acids. The CDR3 reads CSVDAGTGRNYGYTF. The CDR3 DNA reads as TGCAGCGTTGATGCGGGGACAGGTCGGAACTATGGCTACACCTTC.

The chain has TRBV19 and TRBJ2-6; 10 bases align to TRBD1. The CDR3 has 17 residues. Germline lookup yields CDR1 LNHDA and CDR2 SQIVND (reference sequence). V lost 8 bases and J lost 4; bases outside the gene matches: 11. CDR3 sequence reads: CASGSGTGVAGANVLTF. The CDR3 nucleotides read TGTGCCAGTGGCTCCGGGACAGGGGTAGCAGGGGCCAACGTCCTGACTTTC.